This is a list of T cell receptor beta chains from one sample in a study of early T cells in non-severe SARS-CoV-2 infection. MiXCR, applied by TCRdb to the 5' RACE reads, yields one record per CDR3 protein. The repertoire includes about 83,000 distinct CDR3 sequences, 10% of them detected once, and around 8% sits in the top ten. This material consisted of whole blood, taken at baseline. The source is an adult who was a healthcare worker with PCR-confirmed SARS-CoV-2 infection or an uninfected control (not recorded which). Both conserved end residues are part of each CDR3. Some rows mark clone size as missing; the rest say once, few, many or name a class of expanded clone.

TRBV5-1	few	CASSFLLQNTEAFF
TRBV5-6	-	CASSQYGQGERIQYF
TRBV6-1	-	CASSPSPLQGDQPQHF
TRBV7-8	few	CASSSTRVGNEQFF
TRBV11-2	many	CASSLGSQGELFF
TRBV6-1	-	CASHPRTDHTDTQYF
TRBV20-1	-	CSLGENREPYEQYF
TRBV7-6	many	CASSLALSGGEGNTIYF
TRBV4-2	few	CASSQDYREQYF
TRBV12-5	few	CASGLVAGETYEQYF
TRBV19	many	CAADKAERTGANQPQHF
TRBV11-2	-	CASSLNASPKGNEQFF
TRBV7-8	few	CASRSPENSTDTQYF
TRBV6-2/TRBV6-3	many	CASTYLGTDTQYF
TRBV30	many	CAWKEGSNQPQHF
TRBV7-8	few	CASSLVVVVGLANNEQFF
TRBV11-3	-	CASSSGTGPTEQYF
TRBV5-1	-	CASNAGTEPYEQYF
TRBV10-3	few	CAIRPGLAGAPIQETQYF
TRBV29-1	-	CSVAGLAEPREQYF
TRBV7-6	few	CASRGWGDPATDTQYF
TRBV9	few	CASSVDQPNTGELFF
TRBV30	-	CAWSPLGGRVADTQYF
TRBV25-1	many	CASSDQQGPGTEAFF
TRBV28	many	CASSFERSDTEAFF
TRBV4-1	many	CASSQDPSGQETQYF
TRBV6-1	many	CASRGGTGNTQYF
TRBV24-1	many	CATATAAGDINEQYF
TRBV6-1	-	CASSALGRLARSTDTQYF
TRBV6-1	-	CASSVRANYEQYF
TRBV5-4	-	CASSPQGGEKLFF
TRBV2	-	CASSGGLAGAGELFF
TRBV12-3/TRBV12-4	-	CASSLMTRSGGGQYF
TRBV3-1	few	CASSQEWRALTSGRNNEQFF
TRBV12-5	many	CASGSPPSGELFF
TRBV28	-	CASSPGSGTQYF
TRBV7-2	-	CASSETSGLPTYEQYF
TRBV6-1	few	CASSYRVGEQFF
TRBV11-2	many	CASSSRDRVEKLFF
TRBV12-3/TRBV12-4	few	CASSLSLKSTELFF
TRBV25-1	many	CASSEGYEQYF
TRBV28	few	CASSPLFDLGTDTQYF
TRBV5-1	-	CASSLTGVITGELFF
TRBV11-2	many	CASSLSMSTVNQPQHF
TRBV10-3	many	CAISENGPNTEAFF
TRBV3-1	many	CASSTDGETQYF
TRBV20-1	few	CSARDRFTSFGGEQFF